These 32 T cell receptor beta chains originate from one sample sequenced in a study of shared clonotypes between healthy human individuals. Data came from immunoSEQ multiplex PCR; TCRdb stores just in-frame clones and leaves some out. The sample consists of fewer than 200,000 clones, about 68% of them appearing once. Specimen: memory CD4+ T cells sorted from blood. Subset of the sample: CD45RA-negative fraction. These receptors were collected from a man aged 25-45 years in good health.

The V call is TRBV5-5, the J call TRBJ2-4, with 8 bases identical to TRBD2. Trimming cost V 6 bases and J 9 bases; bases outside gene matches: 14. The germline V gene encodes CDR1 SGHKS and CDR2 YYEKEE (reference sequence). The CDR3 is 15 residues long. The CDR3 protein is CASTLVTGRVGIQYF. In DNA, the CDR3 is TGTGCCAGCACCCTTGTAACCGGGAGGGTGGGCATTCAGTACTTC. Using reference TRBV5-5 and TRBJ2-4 for the parts outside the CDR3, the full variable domain is DAGVTQSPTHLIKTRGQQVTLRCSPISGHKSVSWYQQVLGQGPQFIFQYYEKEERGRGNFPDRFSARQFPNYSSELNVNALLLGDSALYLCASTLVTGRVGIQYFGAGTRLSVL.

In its sample, this clone was seen once. The CDR3 bases are TGTGCCAGCAGCTTAACCGTCTATAGCAATCAGCCCCAGCATTTT. It translates to CASSLTVYSNQPQHF. The chain joins TRBV7-2 to TRBJ1-5; no clear D gene. The CDR3 length is 15 residues. Trimming removed 2 bases from V and 0 bases from J, with 8 bases in between. The germline gives CDR1 SGHTA, CDR2 FQGNSA.

The chain carries TRBV5-1 and TRBJ1-1, with D tentatively TRBD1 (5 bases). The CDR3 has 14 residues. The V end was cut by 5 bases, the J end by 4 bases, with 15 bases between. In germline, CDR1 is SGHRS, CDR2 YFSETQ. CDR3 protein: CASRGLVRGTEAFF. CDR3 coding DNA: TGCGCCAGCAGGGGACTGGTCCGGGGCACTGAAGCTTTCTTT.

V gene TRBV2 combines with J gene TRBJ2-7; 7 nucleotides match TRBD2. This CDR3 spans 13 amino acids. CDR1 SNHLY and CDR2 FYNNEI come from the germline V gene. V trimming: 7 bases; J trimming: 4 bases; junction bases outside the gene matches: 7. The CDR3 is CASNRNSGYEQYF. The CDR3 DNA is TGTGCCAGCAATCGGAATAGCGGGTACGAGCAGTACTTC.

The CDR3 here is CASSRRIPGRQGGELFF. CDR3 nucleotides: TGTGCCAGCAGTCGCCGAATACCGGGACGTCAAGGCGGGGAGCTGTTTTTT. The rearrangement links TRBV27 to TRBJ2-2, with D perhaps given as TRBD1 or TRBD2 (5 bases each). From germline, CDR1 is MNHEY and CDR2 SMNVEV (reference sequence). The CDR3 loop spans 17 amino acids. Trimming took off 5 bases at V and 7 bases at J, with 23 bases between the two ends.

The gene calls are TRBV27 and TRBJ2-5, with TRBD2 identical over 8 bases. V lost 6 bases, J lost 5 bases, and 8 bases stayed unmatched. Looked up from germline, CDR1 is MNHEY and CDR2 is SMNVEV (reference sequence). The CDR3 contains 14 residues. CDR3 residues: CASSPAGGEETQYF. The CDR3 nucleotides are TGTGCCAGCAGCCCGGCGGGGGGCGAGGAGACCCAGTACTTC.

This clone was seen at least ten times. The J gene is TRBJ1-5, the V gene TRBV5-6, with D unclear. The CDR3 consists of 14 residues. From germline, CDR1 is SGHDT and CDR2 YYEEEE. Trimming stripped 2 bases from V and 3 bases from J, with 9 bases between. CDR3 residues: CASSFHGFNQPQHF. The CDR3 nucleotides are TGTGCCAGCAGCTTTCACGGGTTCAATCAGCCCCAGCATTTT. Full variable domain (rest looked up from reference TRBV5-6 and TRBJ1-5): DAGVTQSPTHLIKTRGQQVTLRCSPKSGHDTVSWYQQALGQGPQFIFQYYEEEERQRGNFPDRFSGHQFPNYSSELNVNALLLGDSALYLCASSFHGFNQPQHFGDGTRLSIL.

The V gene is TRBV7-2, the J gene TRBJ2-3, with 9 bases fitting TRBD1. V was pared by 1 base and J by 11 bases, with 7 bases of the junction left unmatched. CDR1 and CDR2 (germline): SGHTA, FQGNSA. The CDR3 has 14 residues. CDR3 nucleotide sequence: TGTGCCAGCAGCTTAGAGGGACAGGGCATTTGGCAGTATTTT. It is translated as CASSLEGQGIWQYF.

The V gene is TRBV29-1, the J gene TRBJ1-1; unclear D gene. CDR3 length: 15 residues. Trimming shortened V by 5 bases and J by 0 bases, and 16 bases separated the two germline ends. The V gene's germline CDR1 is SQVTM and CDR2 ANQGSEA. CDR3: CSVSPGWAMNTEAFF. CDR3 coding DNA: TGCAGCGTTAGCCCGGGTTGGGCCATGAACACTGAAGCTTTCTTT.

The DNA of the CDR3 is TGTGCCAGCGGCAGGACAGAATCCTACGAGCAGTACTTC. This gives the protein CASGRTESYEQYF. The rearrangement links TRBV27 to TRBJ2-7, with D possibly being TRBD1 (6 bases). Germline V gene sequence: CDR1 MNHEY, CDR2 SMNVEV (reference sequence). V dropped 8 bases and J dropped 1 base, with 12 bases sitting between them. The CDR3 is 13 amino acids.

The V gene is TRBV21-1, the J gene TRBJ2-3; the table names TRBD1, a call not compared with the DNA. TRBV21-1 is shown as a pseudogene. The CDR3 totals 15 residues. As DNA, the CDR3 is TGTGCCAGCAGCAAAGATTGTCAGTTTGTAGATACGCAGTATTTT. This translates into CASSKDCQFVDTQYF.

This sequence joins TRBV14 and TRBJ2-2, with 7 bases matching TRBD2. CDR3 length: 17 amino acids. V lost 1 base to trimming and J lost 4 bases; unmatched junction nucleotides: 9. CDR1 and CDR2 (germline): SGHDN, FVKESK. As DNA, the CDR3 is TGTGCCAGCAGCCAAGGATGGCGGGAGCGGGTCACCGGGGAGCTGTTTTTT. It specifies CASSQGWRERVTGELFF. The variable domain in full, completed from reference TRBV14 and TRBJ2-2, reads EAGVTQFPSHSVIEKGQTVTLRCDPISGHDNLYWYRRVMGKEIKFLLHFVKESKQDESGMPNNRFLAERTGGTYSTLKVQPAELEDSGVYFCASSQGWRERVTGELFFGEGSRLTVL.

The sample holds a few counts of this clone. The V gene is TRBV13, the J gene TRBJ2-2; D not certain. The V gene's germline CDR1 is PRHDT and CDR2 FYEKMQ (reference sequence). This CDR3 contains 15 residues. V lost 1 base to trimming and J lost 1 base, with 7 bases between them. The CDR3 here is CASSLVPRNTGELFF. The DNA of the CDR3 is TGTGCCAGCAGCTTAGTCCCCAGGAACACCGGGGAGCTGTTTTTT.

The rearrangement uses TRBV2 and TRBJ2-2; D might be TRBD2 (5 bases). Germline CDR1 reads SNHLY; CDR2 reads FYNNEI. CDR3 length: 15 amino acids. The V end lost 7 bases, the J end lost 5 bases, and 17 bases lay between the germline ends. CDR3 region: CASTTNPGLTGELFF. CDR3 in DNA: TGTGCCAGCACGACTAACCCGGGTTTAACCGGGGAGCTGTTTTTT.

The chain carries TRBV6-6 and TRBJ2-1, with D hard to call. Germline V gene sequence: CDR1 MNHNY, CDR2 SVGAGI (reference sequence). The CDR3 sequence is 16 residues long. V gave up 7 bases and J gave up 0 bases, with 16 bases separating them. This CDR3 is CASTLGGTNSYNEQFF. CDR3 coding DNA: TGTGCCAGCACCCTGGGCGGCACCAACTCCTACAATGAGCAGTTCTTC.

This rearrangement joins TRBV10-1 to TRBJ2-1; 13 bases map to TRBD2. V shed 4 bases, J shed 1 base, and the junction held 4 bases outside the gene matches. This CDR3 is built from 17 residues. Germline CDR1 WNHNN, CDR2 SYGVQD (reference sequence). The CDR3 is CASSALAGGASYNEQFF. The CDR3, as DNA: TGCGCCAGCAGTGCACTAGCGGGAGGGGCGTCCTACAATGAGCAGTTCTTC.

Only a few counts were recorded for this clone. The chain is built from TRBV5-6 and TRBJ2-7; no clear D gene. CDR1 is SGHDT and CDR2 is YYEEEE in the germline V gene. V lost 1 base and J 1 base, leaving 12 bases between the germline ends. This CDR3 contains 15 residues. The CDR3 protein is CASSLMLQASYEQYF. CDR3 coding DNA: TGTGCCAGCAGCTTGATGTTGCAGGCGTCCTACGAGCAGTACTTC.

The gene calls are TRBV10-3 and TRBJ2-3; D perhaps matches TRBD1 (7 bases). Germline CDR1 ENHRY, CDR2 SYGVKD. This CDR3 has 16 residues. The germline V and J ends were trimmed by 0 bases and 3 bases, with 13 bases remaining between them. The chain's CDR3 is CAISESTQGGTDTQYF. In DNA, the CDR3 is TGTGCCATCAGTGAGTCGACTCAGGGGGGTACAGATACGCAGTATTTT.

The chain has TRBV5-1 and TRBJ2-5, with D perhaps being TRBD1 or TRBD2 (5 bases each). CDR3 length: 14 amino acids. V was trimmed by 4 bases and J by 5 bases, leaving 15 bases between them. Germline CDR1 SGHRS, CDR2 YFSETQ. CDR3 nucleotides: TGCGCCAGCAGCCCCCCCGGGACCCCTGAGACCCAGTACTTC. Translation gives CASSPPGTPETQYF.

The rearrangement uses TRBV6-5 and TRBJ1-4, with D possibly TRBD1 on 5 matching bases. The CDR3 loop spans 14 amino acids. Per germline, CDR1 MNHEY and CDR2 SVGAGI. Trimming removed 5 bases at V and 1 base at J, with 8 bases between. CDR3 nucleotide sequence: TGTGCCAGCAGTCCGGGGCTAACTAATGAAAAACTGTTTTTT. Translation: CASSPGLTNEKLFF.

In its sample, this clone was seen many times. V and J are TRBV5-1 and TRBJ2-5; weak D call: TRBD2 (5 bases). This CDR3 comprises 14 residues. Germline CDR1 is SGHRS and CDR2 is YFSETQ. The V and J ends lost 1 base and 5 bases respectively, with 12 bases between them. For the CDR3, the DNA is TGCGCCAGCAGCTTGCTGGGGAGTTCGGAGACCCAGTACTTC. This encodes CASSLLGSSETQYF.

The chain employs TRBV20-1 and TRBJ2-3, with a tentative D call TRBD2 (5 bases). This CDR3 comprises 11 residues. Germline-derived CDR1 and CDR2 are DFQATT and SNEGSKA (reference sequence). Trimming stripped 6 bases from V and 3 bases from J, with 7 bases between. The CDR3 here is CSAGGTDTQYF. The CDR3 DNA reads TGCAGTGCCGGAGGAACAGATACGCAGTATTTT.

This clone was picked up a small number of times. This chain joins TRBV5-4 and TRBJ2-2, with 9 bases identical to TRBD2. The V and J ends lost 0 bases and 4 bases, in that order; junction bases with no gene match: 4. Germline CDR1 reads SGHNT; CDR2 reads YYREEE (reference sequence). CDR3 length: 16 amino acids. Here the CDR3 reads CASSLAAGGVTGELFF. CDR3 DNA sequence: TGTGCCAGCAGCTTGGCAGCGGGAGGTGTCACCGGGGAGCTGTTTTTT.

The rearrangement joins TRBV27 to TRBJ2-1, with D tentatively TRBD1 or TRBD2 (6 bases each). The germline V and J ends were trimmed by 0 bases and 15 bases, with 24 bases remaining between them. The germline V gene has CDR1 MNHEY and CDR2 SMNVEV (reference sequence). The CDR3 covers 16 residues. CDR3: CASSLSKGGLSKELFF. The DNA for the CDR3 is TGTGCCAGCAGTTTATCTAAGGGGGGTTTATCTAAAGAGTTGTTCTTC.

This clone was counted between two and nine times. The rearrangement uses TRBV7-3 and TRBJ2-4; D is perhaps TRBD1 or TRBD2 (6 bases each). This CDR3 has 14 residues. Germline V lookup: CDR1 SGHTA, CDR2 FQGTGA. V was cut by 5 bases and J by 6 bases, with 14 bases left in between. This CDR3 is CASSPGGLGNIQYF. The CDR3 DNA reads TGTGCCAGCAGCCCTGGGGGGCTCGGAAACATTCAGTACTTC.

This sequence joins TRBV7-8 and TRBJ2-7; 8 bases map to TRBD1. This CDR3 region has 16 residues. V shed 0 bases, J shed 3 bases, and the junction held 7 bases outside the gene matches. Germline V gene data show CDR1 as SGHVS and CDR2 as FQNEAQ. CDR3: CASSLAPAGGRYEQYF. Here the CDR3 DNA reads TGTGCCAGCAGCTTAGCTCCGGCAGGGGGCCGCTACGAGCAGTACTTC.

This clone has just a few counts. The rearrangement links TRBV9 to TRBJ2-3, with TRBD2 matching 10 bases. J gave up 4 bases and V 2 bases, and 7 bases lay outside the gene matches. The CDR3 totals 16 residues. Per germline, CDR1 SGDLS and CDR2 YYNGEE. This CDR3 is CASSVATSGTSDTQYF. The CDR3 DNA follows: TGTGCCAGCAGCGTGGCAACTAGCGGGACTTCAGATACGCAGTATTTT.

The CDR3 here is CASRLPGQGVNEQYF. CDR3 sequence (DNA): TGTGCCAGCAGGCTCCCGGGACAGGGAGTAAACGAGCAGTACTTC. The V and J genes are TRBV6-5 and TRBJ2-7; 9 nucleotides align to TRBD1. CDR1 is MNHEY and CDR2 is SVGAGI in the germline V gene. This CDR3 has 15 amino acids. With V trimmed by 6 bases and J by 5 bases, 11 bases remained unmatched.

The CDR3 nucleotides are TGCGCCAGCAGCTTGGCCAAGCAGGGAGGGAATGAAAAACTGTTTTTT. This translates into CASSLAKQGGNEKLFF. The chain is built from TRBV5-1 and TRBJ1-4, with a possible D match to TRBD1 (5 bases). With 0 bases removed from V and 5 bases from J, the gap between germline ends came to 14 bases. The CDR3 is 16 residues long. CDR1 and CDR2 (germline): SGHRS, YFSETQ.

The V call is TRBV27, the J call TRBJ2-1, with 8 positions matching TRBD2. V gave up 0 bases and J gave up 5 bases; unmatched junction bases: 3. This CDR3 contains 15 residues. Germline CDR1 reads MNHEY; CDR2 reads SMNVEV (reference sequence). CDR3 protein: CASSLSTSGNNEQFF. In DNA form, the CDR3 reads TGTGCCAGCAGTTTATCTACTAGCGGAAACAATGAGCAGTTCTTC.

The gene calls are TRBV18 and TRBJ2-1; D not resolved. Germline values: CDR1 KGHSH, CDR2 LQKENI. The CDR3 is 14 residues long. Trimming left V 0 bases short and J 7 bases short, with 10 bases between. The CDR3 DNA reads as TGTGCCAGCTCACCACCACTAAACCTTAATGAGCAGTTCTTC. Translated, it gives CASSPPLNLNEQFF.

In this sample, this clone turned up a few times. The gene calls are TRBV18 and TRBJ1-2, with D perhaps matching TRBD1 (5 bases). The CDR3 has 11 amino acids. V shed 2 bases and J shed 8 bases, with 6 bases lying between them. Germline values: CDR1 KGHSH, CDR2 LQKENI. CDR3 DNA sequence: TGTGCCAGCTCACCAGGGGCCGGCTACACCTTC. Encoded protein: CASSPGAGYTF.